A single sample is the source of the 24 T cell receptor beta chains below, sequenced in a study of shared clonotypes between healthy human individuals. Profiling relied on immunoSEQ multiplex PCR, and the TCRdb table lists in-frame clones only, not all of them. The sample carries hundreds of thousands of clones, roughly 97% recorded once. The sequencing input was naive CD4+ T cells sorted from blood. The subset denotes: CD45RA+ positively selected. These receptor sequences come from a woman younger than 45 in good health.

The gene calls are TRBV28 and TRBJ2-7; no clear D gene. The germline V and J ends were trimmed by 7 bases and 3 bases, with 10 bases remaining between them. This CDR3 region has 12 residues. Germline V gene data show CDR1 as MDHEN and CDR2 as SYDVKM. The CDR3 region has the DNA TGTGCCAGCATCAACAGTGTCTACGAGCAGTACTTC. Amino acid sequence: CASINSVYEQYF.

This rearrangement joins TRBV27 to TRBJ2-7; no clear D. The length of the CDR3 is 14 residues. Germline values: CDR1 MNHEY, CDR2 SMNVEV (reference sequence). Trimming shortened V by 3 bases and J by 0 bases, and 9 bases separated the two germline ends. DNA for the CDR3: TGTGCCAGCAGTTTCCTAGGGCGCTCCTACGAGCAGTACTTC. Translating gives CASSFLGRSYEQYF.

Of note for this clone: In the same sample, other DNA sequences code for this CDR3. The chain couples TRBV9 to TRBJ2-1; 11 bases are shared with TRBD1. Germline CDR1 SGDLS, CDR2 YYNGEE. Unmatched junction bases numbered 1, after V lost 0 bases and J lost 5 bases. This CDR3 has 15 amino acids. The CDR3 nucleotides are TGTGCCAGCAGCGTAGGGGGACAGGGGGACAATGAGCAGTTCTTC. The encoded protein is CASSVGGQGDNEQFF.

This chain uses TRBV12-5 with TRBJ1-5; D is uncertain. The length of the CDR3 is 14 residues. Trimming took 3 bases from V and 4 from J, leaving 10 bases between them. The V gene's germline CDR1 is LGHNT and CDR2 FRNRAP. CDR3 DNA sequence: TGTGCTAGTGGTTTCGGCCCTTCGAATCAGCCCCAGCATTTT. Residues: CASGFGPSNQPQHF.

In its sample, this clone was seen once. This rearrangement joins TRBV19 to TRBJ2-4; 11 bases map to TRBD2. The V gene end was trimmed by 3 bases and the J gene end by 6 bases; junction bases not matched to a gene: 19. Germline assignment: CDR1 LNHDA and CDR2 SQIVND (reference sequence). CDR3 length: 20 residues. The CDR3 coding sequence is TGTGCCAGTAGTATCCGTTTAAAAATTGGGACTAGCGGTGCGGGAAACATTCAGTACTTC. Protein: CASSIRLKIGTSGAGNIQYF. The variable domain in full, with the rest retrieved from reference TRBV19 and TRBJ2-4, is DGGITQSPKYLFRKEGQNVTLSCEQNLNHDAMYWYRQDPGQGLRLIYYSQIVNDFQKGDIAEGYSVSREKKESFPLTVTSAQKNPTAFYLCASSIRLKIGTSGAGNIQYFGAGTRLSVL.

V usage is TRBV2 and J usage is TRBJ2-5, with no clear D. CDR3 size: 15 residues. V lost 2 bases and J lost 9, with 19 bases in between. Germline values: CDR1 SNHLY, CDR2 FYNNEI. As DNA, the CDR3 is TGTGCCAGCAGTGAATCGTCGGGCGGCCCTTGGTCCCAGTACTTC. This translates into CASSESSGGPWSQYF.

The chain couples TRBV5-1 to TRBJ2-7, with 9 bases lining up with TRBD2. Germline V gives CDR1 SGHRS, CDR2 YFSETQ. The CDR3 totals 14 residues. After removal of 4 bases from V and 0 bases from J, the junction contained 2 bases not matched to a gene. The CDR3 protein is CASSVSGSSYEQYF. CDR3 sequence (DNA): TGCGCCAGCAGCGTTAGCGGGAGCTCCTACGAGCAGTACTTC.

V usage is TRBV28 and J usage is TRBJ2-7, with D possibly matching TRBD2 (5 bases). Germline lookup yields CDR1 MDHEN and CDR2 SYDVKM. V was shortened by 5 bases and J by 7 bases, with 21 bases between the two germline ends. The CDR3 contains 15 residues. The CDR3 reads CASSLVPRLSGEQYF. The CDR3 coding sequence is TGTGCCAGCAGTCTCGTTCCCCGGCTTTCGGGGGAGCAGTACTTC.

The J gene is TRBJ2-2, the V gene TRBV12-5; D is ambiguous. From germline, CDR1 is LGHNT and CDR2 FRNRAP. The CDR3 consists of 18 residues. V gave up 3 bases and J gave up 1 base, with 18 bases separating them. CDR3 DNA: TGTGCTAGTGGTTTTTCTCCGGACGGGTCGTTGAACACCGGGGAGCTGTTTTTT. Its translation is CASGFSPDGSLNTGELFF.

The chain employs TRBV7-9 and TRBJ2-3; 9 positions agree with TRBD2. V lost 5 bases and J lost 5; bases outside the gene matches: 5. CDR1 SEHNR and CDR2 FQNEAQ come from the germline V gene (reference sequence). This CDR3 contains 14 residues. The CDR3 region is CASSRLAVGDTQYF. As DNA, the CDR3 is TGTGCCAGCAGCCGACTAGCGGTTGGAGATACGCAGTATTTT.

This chain's CDR3 is CASSLVFGSQTYNEQFF. The CDR3 coding sequence is TGTGCCAGCAGCTTAGTCTTCGGGAGCCAAACCTACAATGAGCAGTTCTTC. The chain carries TRBV11-2 and TRBJ2-1, with D tentatively TRBD2 (6 bases). V was clipped by 1 base and J by 2 bases, with 15 bases between them. The CDR3 totals 17 residues. The germline CDR1 and CDR2 sequences are SGHAT and FQNNGV.

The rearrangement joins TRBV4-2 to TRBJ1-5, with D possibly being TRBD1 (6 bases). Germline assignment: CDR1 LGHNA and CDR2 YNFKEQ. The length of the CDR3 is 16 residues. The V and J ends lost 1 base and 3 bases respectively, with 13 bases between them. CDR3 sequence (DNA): TGTGCCAGCAGCCAAGGGGGGCGAGGATTCAATCAGCCCCAGCATTTT. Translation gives CASSQGGRGFNQPQHF.

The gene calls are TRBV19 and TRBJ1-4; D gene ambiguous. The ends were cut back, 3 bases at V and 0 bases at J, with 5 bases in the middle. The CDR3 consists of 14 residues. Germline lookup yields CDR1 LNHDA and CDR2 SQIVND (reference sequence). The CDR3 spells CASSISSTNEKLFF. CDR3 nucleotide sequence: TGTGCCAGTAGTATTTCTTCAACTAATGAAAAACTGTTTTTT.

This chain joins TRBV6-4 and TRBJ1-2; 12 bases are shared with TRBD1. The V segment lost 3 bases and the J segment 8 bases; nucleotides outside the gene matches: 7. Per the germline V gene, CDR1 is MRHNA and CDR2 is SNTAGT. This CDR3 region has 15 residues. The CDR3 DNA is TGTGCCAGCAGTGAGGGACAGGGGGCGGCGCGGGGCTACACCTTC. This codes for CASSEGQGAARGYTF.

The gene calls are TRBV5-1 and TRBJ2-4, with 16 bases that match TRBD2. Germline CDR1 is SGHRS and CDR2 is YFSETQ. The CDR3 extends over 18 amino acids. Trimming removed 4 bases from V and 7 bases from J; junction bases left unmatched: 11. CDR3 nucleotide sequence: TGCGCCAGCAGCACCTCCGGGACTAGCGGGAGGGGTAGTAACATTCAGTACTTC. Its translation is CASSTSGTSGRGSNIQYF.

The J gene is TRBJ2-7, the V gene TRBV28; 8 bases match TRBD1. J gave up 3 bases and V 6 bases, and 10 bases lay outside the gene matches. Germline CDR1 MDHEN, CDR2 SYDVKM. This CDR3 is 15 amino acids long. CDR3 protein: CASSSGQATYYEQYF. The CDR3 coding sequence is TGTGCCAGCAGCTCGGGACAGGCGACGTACTACGAGCAGTACTTC.

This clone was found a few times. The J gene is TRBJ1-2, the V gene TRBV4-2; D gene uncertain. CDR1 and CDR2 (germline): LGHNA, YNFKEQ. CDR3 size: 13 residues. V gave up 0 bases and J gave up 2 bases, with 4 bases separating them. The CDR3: CASSQDTNYGYTF. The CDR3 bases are TGTGCCAGCAGCCAAGATACCAACTATGGCTACACCTTC.

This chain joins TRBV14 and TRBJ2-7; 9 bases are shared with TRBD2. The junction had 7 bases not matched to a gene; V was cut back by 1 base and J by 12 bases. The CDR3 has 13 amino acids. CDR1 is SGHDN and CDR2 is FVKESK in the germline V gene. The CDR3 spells CASSQGGGRALYF. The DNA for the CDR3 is TGTGCCAGCAGCCAAGGGGGCGGGAGGGCCCTGTACTTC.

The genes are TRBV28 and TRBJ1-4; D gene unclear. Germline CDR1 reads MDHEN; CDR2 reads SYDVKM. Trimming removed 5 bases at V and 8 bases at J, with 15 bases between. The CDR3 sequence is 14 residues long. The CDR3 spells CASSPSRGREKLFF. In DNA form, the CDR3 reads TGTGCCAGCAGTCCCTCACGGGGTAGAGAAAAACTGTTTTTT.

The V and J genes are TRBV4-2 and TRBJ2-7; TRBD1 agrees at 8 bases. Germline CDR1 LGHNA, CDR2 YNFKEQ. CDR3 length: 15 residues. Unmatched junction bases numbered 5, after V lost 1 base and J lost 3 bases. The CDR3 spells CASSQGRGQVYEQYF. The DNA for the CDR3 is TGTGCCAGCAGCCAAGGACGGGGACAGGTCTACGAGCAGTACTTC.

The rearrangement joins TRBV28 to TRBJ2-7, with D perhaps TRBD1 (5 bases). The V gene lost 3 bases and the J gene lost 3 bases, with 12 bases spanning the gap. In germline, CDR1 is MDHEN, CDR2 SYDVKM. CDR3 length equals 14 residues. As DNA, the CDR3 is TGTGCCAGCAGTTTCGTAGACAGTCACTACGAGCAGTACTTC. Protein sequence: CASSFVDSHYEQYF.

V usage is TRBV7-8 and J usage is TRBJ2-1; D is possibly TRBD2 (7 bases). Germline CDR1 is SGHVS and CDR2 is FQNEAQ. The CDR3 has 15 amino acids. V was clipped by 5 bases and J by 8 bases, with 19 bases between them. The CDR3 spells CASSRGDLGTYEQFF. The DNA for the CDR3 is TGTGCCAGCAGCCGGGGGGATCTGGGGACATATGAGCAGTTCTTC.

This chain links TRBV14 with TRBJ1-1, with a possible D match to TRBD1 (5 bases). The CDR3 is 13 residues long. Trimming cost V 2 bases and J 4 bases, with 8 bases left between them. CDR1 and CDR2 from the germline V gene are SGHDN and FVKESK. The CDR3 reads CASSQSGGTEAFF. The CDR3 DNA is TGTGCCAGCAGCCAATCCGGGGGCACTGAAGCTTTCTTT.

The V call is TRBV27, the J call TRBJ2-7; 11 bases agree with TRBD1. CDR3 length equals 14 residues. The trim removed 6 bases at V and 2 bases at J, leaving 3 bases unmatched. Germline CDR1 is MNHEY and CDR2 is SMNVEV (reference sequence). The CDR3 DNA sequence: TGTGCCAGCAGAAGGACAGGGGGCCCCTACGAGCAGTACTTC. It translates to CASRRTGGPYEQYF.